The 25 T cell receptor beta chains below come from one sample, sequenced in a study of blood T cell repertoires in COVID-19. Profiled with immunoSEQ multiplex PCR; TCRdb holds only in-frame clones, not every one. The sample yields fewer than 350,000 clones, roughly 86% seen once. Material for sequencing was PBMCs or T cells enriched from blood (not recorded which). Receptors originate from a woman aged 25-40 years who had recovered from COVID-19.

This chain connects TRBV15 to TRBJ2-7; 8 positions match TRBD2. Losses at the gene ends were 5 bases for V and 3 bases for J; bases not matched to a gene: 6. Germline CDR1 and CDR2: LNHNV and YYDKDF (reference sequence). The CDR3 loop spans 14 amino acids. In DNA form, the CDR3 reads TGTGCCACCAGCCACGGAGCGGGGGACTACGAGCAGTACTTC. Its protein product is CATSHGAGDYEQYF.

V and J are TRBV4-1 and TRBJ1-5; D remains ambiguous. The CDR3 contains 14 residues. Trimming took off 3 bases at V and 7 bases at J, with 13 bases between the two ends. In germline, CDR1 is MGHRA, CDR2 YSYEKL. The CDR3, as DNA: TGCGCCAGCAGCCAGGGTGAGGAGAGACAGCCCCAGCATTTT. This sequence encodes CASSQGEERQPQHF.

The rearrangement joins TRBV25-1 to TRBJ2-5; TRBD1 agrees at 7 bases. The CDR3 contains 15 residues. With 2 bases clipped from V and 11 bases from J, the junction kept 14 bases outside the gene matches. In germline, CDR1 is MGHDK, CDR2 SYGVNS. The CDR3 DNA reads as TGTGCCAGCAGTGAAACAGGTTGGACAGGCCCTCCACAGTACTTC. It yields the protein CASSETGWTGPPQYF.

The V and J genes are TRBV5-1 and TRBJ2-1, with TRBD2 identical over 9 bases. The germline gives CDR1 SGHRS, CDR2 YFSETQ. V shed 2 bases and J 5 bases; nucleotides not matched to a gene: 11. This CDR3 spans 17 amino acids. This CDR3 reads CASSLAGGLGVNNEQFF. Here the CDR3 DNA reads TGCGCCAGCAGCTTAGCGGGAGGCCTAGGAGTTAACAATGAGCAGTTCTTC. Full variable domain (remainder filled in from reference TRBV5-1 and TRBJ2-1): KAGVTQTPRYLIKTRGQQVTLSCSPISGHRSVSWYQQTPGQGLQFLFEYFSETQRNKGNFPGRFSGRQFSNSRSEMNVSTLELGDSALYLCASSLAGGLGVNNEQFFGPGTRLTVL.

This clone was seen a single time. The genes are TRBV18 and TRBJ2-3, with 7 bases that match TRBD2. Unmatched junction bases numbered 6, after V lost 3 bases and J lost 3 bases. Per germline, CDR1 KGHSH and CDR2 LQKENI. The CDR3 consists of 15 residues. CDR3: CASSPTTSPTDTQYF. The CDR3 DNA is TGTGCCAGCTCACCGACGACTAGCCCAACAGATACGCAGTATTTT.

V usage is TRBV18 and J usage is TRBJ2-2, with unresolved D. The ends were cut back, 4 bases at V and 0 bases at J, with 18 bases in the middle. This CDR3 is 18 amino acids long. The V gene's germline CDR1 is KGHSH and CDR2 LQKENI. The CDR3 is CASSLNLLRLTNTGELFF. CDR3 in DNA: TGTGCCAGCTCACTGAATCTCTTGCGTCTGACGAACACCGGGGAGCTGTTTTTT.

The CDR3 spells CATSDLRYRGSGRAAYNEQFF. CDR3 sequence (DNA): TGTGCCACCAGTGATTTGAGATACAGGGGTAGCGGGAGGGCGGCTTACAATGAGCAGTTCTTC. The chain combines TRBV24-1 with TRBJ2-1, with TRBD2 matching 11 bases. Looked up from germline, CDR1 is KGHDR and CDR2 is SFDVKD. J gave up 4 bases and V 0 bases, and 16 bases lay outside the gene matches. This CDR3 is 21 amino acids long.

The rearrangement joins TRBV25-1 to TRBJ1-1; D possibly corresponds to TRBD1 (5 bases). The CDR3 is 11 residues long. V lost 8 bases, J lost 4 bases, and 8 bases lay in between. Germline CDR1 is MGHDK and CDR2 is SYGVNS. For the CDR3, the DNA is TGTGCCAGCGGAAGGGGCACTGAAGCTTTCTTT. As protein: CASGRGTEAFF.

The CDR3 DNA follows: TGTGCCAGCTGGGACAGGGGGAATCAGCCCCAGCATTTT. This encodes CASWDRGNQPQHF. The chain couples TRBV27 to TRBJ1-5; 11 nucleotides line up with TRBD1. The CDR3 length is 13 residues. From germline, CDR1 is MNHEY and CDR2 SMNVEV (reference sequence). The V segment lost 8 bases and the J segment 4 bases; nucleotides outside the gene matches: 1.

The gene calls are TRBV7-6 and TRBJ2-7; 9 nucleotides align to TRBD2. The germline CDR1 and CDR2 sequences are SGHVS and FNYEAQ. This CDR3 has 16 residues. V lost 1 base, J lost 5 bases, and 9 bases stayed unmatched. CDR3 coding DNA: TGTGCCAGCAGCTTAGTAGCGGGAGTGGTGGTTAACGAGCAGTACTTC. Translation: CASSLVAGVVVNEQYF.

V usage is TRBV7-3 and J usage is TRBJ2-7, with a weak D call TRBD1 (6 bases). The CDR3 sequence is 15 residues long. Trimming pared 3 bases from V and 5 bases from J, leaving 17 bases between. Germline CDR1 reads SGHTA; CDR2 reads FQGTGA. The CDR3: CASSLSIRGFHEQYF. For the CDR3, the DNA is TGTGCCAGCAGCTTGTCCATCAGGGGCTTCCACGAGCAGTACTTC.

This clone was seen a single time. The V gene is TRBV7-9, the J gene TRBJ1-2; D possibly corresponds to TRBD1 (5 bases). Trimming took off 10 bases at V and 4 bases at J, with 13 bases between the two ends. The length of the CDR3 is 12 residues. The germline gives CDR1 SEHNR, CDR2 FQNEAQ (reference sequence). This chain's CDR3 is CAISNGGYGYTF. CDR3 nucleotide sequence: TGTGCCATATCCAACGGGGGCTATGGCTACACCTTC.

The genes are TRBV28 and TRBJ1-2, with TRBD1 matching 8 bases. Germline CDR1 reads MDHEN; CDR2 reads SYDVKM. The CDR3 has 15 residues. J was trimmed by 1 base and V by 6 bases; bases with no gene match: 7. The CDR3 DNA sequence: TGTGCCAGCAGGGAAAGACAGGGGTATAACTATGGCTACACCTTC. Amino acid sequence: CASRERQGYNYGYTF.

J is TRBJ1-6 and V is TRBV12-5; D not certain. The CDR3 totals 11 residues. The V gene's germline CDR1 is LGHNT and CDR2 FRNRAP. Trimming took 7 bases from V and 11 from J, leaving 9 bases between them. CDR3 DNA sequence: TGTGCTAGTGTCTCCTCCCCACCCCTCCACTTT. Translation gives CASVSSPPLHF. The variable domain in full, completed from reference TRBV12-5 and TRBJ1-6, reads DARVTQTPRHKVTEMGQEVTMRCQPILGHNTVFWYRQTMMQGLELLAYFRNRAPLDDSGMPKDRFSAEMPDATLATLKIQPSEPRDSAVYFCASVSSPPLHFGNGTRLTVT.

Here the CDR3 DNA reads TGTGCCAGCAGCCAAGGGGGGGGATACACAGATACGCAGTATTTT. Translation gives CASSQGGGYTDTQYF. The rearrangement links TRBV3-1 (or the pseudogene TRBV3-2) to TRBJ2-3; 7 bases are shared with TRBD2. The CDR3 is 15 residues long. Looked up from germline, CDR1 is LGHDT and CDR2 is YNNKEL (reference sequence). V shed 1 base and J 2 bases; nucleotides not matched to a gene: 3.

The chain's CDR3 is CASSLTGVASYGYTF. DNA for the CDR3: TGTGCCAGCAGTTTAACAGGGGTCGCCTCCTATGGCTACACCTTC. The V and J genes are TRBV27 and TRBJ1-2; 7 positions match TRBD1. This CDR3 has 15 residues. In germline, CDR1 is MNHEY, CDR2 SMNVEV (reference sequence). V trimming: 2 bases; J trimming: 4 bases; junction bases outside the gene matches: 7.

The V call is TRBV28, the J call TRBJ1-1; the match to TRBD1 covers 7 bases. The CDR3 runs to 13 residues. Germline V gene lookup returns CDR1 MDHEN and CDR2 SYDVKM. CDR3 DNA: TGTGCTCATCAGACAGGGTTACACACTGAAGCTTTCTTT. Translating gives CAHQTGLHTEAFF.

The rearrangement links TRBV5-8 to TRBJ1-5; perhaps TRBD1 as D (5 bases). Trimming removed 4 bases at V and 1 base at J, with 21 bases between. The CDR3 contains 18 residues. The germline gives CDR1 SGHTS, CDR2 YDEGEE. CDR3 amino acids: CASSEYPLGGLSNQPQHF. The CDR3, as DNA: TGTGCCAGCAGCGAATACCCGCTCGGGGGGTTGAGCAATCAGCCCCAGCATTTT. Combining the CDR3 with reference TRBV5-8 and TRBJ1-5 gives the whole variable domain EAGVTQSPTHLIKTRGQQATLRCSPISGHTSVYWYQQALGLGLQFLLWYDEGEERNRGNFPPRFSGRQFPNYSSELNVNALELEDSALYLCASSEYPLGGLSNQPQHFGDGTRLSIL.

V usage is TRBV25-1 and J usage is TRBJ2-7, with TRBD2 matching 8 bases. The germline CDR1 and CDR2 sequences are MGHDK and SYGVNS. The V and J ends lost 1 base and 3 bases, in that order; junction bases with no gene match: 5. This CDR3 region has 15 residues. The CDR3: CASSESSGSHYEQYF. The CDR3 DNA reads TGTGCCAGCAGTGAATCAAGCGGGAGTCACTACGAGCAGTACTTC.

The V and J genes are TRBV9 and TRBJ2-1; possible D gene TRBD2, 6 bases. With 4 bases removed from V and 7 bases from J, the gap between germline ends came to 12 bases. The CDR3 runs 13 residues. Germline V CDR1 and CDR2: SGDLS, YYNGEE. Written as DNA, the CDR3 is TGTGCCAGCAGCCCTGGGACTTCAAATGAGCAGTTCTTC. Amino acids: CASSPGTSNEQFF.

CDR3 sequence reads: CASTRASGHEQYF. CDR3 bases: TGTGCCAGCACCCGAGCTAGCGGCCACGAGCAGTACTTC. V gene TRBV2 combines with J gene TRBJ2-7; 7 nucleotides align to TRBD2. Germline lookup yields CDR1 SNHLY and CDR2 FYNNEI. Trimming at V came to 7 bases and at J to 5 bases, leaving 8 bases not matched to a gene. The CDR3 has 13 amino acids.

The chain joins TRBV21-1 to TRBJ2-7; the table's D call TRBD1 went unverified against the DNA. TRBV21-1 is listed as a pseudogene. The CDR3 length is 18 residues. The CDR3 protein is CASSKLASGTTQSNEQYF. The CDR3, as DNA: TGTGCCAGCAGCAAACTAGCCTCCGGGACAACCCAATCCAACGAGCAGTACTTC.

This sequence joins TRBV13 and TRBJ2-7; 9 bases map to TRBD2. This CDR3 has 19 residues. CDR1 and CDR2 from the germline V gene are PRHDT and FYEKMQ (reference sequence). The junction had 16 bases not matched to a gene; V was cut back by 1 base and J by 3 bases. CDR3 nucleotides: TGTGCCAGCAGCTTAGTCAGGCTAGCGGGGCCGGTGATGTACTACGAGCAGTACTTC. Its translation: CASSLVRLAGPVMYYEQYF.

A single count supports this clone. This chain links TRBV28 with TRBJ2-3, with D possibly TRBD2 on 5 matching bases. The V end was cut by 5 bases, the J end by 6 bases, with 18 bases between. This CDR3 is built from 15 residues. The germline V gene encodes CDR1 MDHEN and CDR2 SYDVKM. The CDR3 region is CASSPIAPQWDTQYF. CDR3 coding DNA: TGTGCCAGCAGTCCCATAGCGCCCCAGTGGGATACGCAGTATTTT.

The CDR3 region is CASSQDLETGGTF. Here the CDR3 DNA reads TGTGCCAGCAGCCAAGATCTTGAGACAGGCGGGACCTTC. The rearrangement joins TRBV3-1 (or the pseudogene TRBV3-2) to TRBJ1-2; D possibly corresponds to TRBD1 (6 bases). The germline V and J ends were trimmed by 0 bases and 14 bases, with 16 bases remaining between them. Germline loops: CDR1 LGHDT, CDR2 YNNKEL (reference sequence). This CDR3 is 13 amino acids long.